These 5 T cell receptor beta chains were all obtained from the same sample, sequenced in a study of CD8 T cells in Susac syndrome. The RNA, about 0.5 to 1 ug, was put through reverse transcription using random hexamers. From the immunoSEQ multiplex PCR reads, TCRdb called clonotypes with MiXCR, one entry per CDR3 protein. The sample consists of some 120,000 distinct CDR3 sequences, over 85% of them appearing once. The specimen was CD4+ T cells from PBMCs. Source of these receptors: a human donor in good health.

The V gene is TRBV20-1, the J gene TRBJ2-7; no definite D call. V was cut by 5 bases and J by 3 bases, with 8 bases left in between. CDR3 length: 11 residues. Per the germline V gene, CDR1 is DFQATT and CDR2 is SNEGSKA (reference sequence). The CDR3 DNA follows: TGCAGTGCTCTACAGAGCTACGAGCAGTACTTC. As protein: CSALQSYEQYF.

The CDR3 spells CASSVNPDTNYEQYF. The CDR3 region has the DNA TGTGCCAGCAGCGTAAATCCGGACACCAACTACGAGCAGTACTTC. The chain uses TRBV9 and TRBJ2-7; maybe TRBD1 (5 bases). CDR3 length: 15 amino acids. V lost 1 base and J 3 bases, leaving 14 bases between the germline ends. Germline lookup yields CDR1 SGDLS and CDR2 YYNGEE.

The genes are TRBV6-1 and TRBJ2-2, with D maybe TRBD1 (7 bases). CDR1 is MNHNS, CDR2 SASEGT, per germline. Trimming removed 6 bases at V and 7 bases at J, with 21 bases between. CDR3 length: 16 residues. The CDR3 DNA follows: TGTGCCAGCAGACCTCTACAGGGGCGGAGGGGCGGGGAGCTGTTTTTT. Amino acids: CASRPLQGRRGGELFF.

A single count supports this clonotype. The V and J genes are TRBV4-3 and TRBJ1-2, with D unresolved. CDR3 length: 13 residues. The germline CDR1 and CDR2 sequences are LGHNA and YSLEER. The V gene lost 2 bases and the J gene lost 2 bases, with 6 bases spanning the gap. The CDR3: CASSQPGNYGYTF. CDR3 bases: TGCGCCAGCAGCCAACCTGGGAACTATGGCTACACCTTC.

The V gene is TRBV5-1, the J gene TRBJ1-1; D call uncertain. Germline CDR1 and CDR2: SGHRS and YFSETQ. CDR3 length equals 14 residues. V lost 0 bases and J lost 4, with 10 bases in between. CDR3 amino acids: CASSLDTGGTEAFF. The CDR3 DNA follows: TGCGCCAGCAGCTTGGACACCGGAGGCACTGAAGCTTTCTTT.